This TCR beta chain was sequenced during a study of shared clonotypes between healthy human individuals. Data came from immunoSEQ multiplex PCR; TCRdb stores just in-frame clones and leaves some out. The sample records just over 2,000,000 clones, roughly 94% being singletons. Study observations and caveats: The study generally estimated greater richness for naive than memory subsets. In several donors, around 4.8% of naive CD4 clonotypes appeared in common. Having only a few donors restricted how much genetic and exposure-history diversity was captured.

CD45RO-negative, CCR7-selected cells formed the naive CD8 fraction, which excluded terminally differentiated effector memory CD45RA+ cells. In the case of this clone: The antigen is not known.

The germline V gene has CDR1 SQVTM and CDR2 ANQGSEA. The CDR3 is made up of 13 amino acids. Trimming cost V 4 bases and J 3 bases, with 9 bases left between them. The chain links TRBV29-1 to TRBJ2-2; no firm D call. The TCR originated in a man aged 18 to 29 in good health. Source material: naive CD8+ T cells sorted from blood. The CDR3 reads CSVGNYYTGELFF. In DNA, the CDR3 is TGCAGCGTTGGCAACTATTACACCGGGGAGCTGTTTTTT.